Presented here are 10 T cell receptor beta chains from one specimen sequenced in a study of cytomegalovirus exposure and HLA in healthy donors. 60 Vbeta and 13 Jbeta primers were used in PCR. The method was immunoSEQ multiplex PCR; TCRdb's version includes in-frame clones alone and lacks a portion of them. The data contain about 190,000 clones, roughly 88% of them singletons. The specimen was PBMCs. Receptor source: a boy between 2 and 15 years old in good health and CMV-seronegative.

The V and J genes are TRBV11-2 and TRBJ2-5, with 8 bases that match TRBD2. Germline CDR1 reads SGHAT; CDR2 reads FQNNGV. V dropped 5 bases and J dropped 4; count of bases not matched to a gene: 12. CDR3 length: 16 residues. The CDR3 sequence is CASSPLGRAVGETQYF. CDR3 nucleotides: TGTGCCAGCAGCCCTCTCGGGAGGGCCGTTGGAGAGACCCAGTACTTC.

The chain uses TRBV7-2 and TRBJ1-5, with 9 positions matching TRBD1. The CDR3 is 14 amino acids. Germline CDR1 reads SGHTA; CDR2 reads FQGNSA. The V and J ends lost 2 bases and 5 bases, in that order; junction bases with no gene match: 1. The CDR3 is CASSLRTGDQPQHF. The DNA for the CDR3 is TGTGCCAGCAGCTTAAGGACAGGGGATCAGCCCCAGCATTTT.

The V gene is TRBV7-8, the J gene TRBJ2-2, with 11 bases that match TRBD2. The length of the CDR3 is 16 residues. The germline V gene has CDR1 SGHVS and CDR2 FQNEAQ. V lost 5 bases, J lost 1 base, and 3 bases stayed unmatched. CDR3 in amino acids: CASSPLAGGNTGELFF. In DNA, the CDR3 is TGTGCCAGCAGCCCTCTAGCGGGAGGGAACACCGGGGAGCTGTTTTTT.

The chain has TRBV7-9 and TRBJ2-6, with 8 bases identical to TRBD1. The CDR3 has 17 residues. The germline gives CDR1 SEHNR, CDR2 FQNEAQ (reference sequence). Unmatched junction bases numbered 8, after V lost 5 bases and J lost 2 bases. This CDR3 is CASSHTMTGAGANVLTF. For the CDR3, the DNA is TGTGCCAGCAGCCATACAATGACAGGGGCTGGGGCCAACGTCCTGACTTTC.

V gene TRBV9 combines with J gene TRBJ1-6; the match to TRBD1 covers 7 bases. Germline CDR1 and CDR2: SGDLS and YYNGEE. This CDR3 comprises 16 residues. V shed 3 bases and J 2 bases; nucleotides not matched to a gene: 5. The CDR3 region has the DNA TGTGCCAGCAGCGGCCGGGACAGCACCTATAATTCACCCCTCCACTTT. This encodes CASSGRDSTYNSPLHF.

This CDR3 is CAISALGDRQGNTIYF. The CDR3 coding sequence is TGTGCCATCAGTGCCTTAGGGGACAGACAGGGAAACACCATATATTTT. The V and J genes are TRBV10-3 and TRBJ1-3, with 7 positions matching TRBD1. The CDR3 loop spans 16 amino acids. Unmatched junction bases numbered 10, after V lost 4 bases and J lost 4 bases. Germline loops: CDR1 ENHRY, CDR2 SYGVKD.

The CDR3: CASSLVGAYLDTQYF. As DNA, the CDR3 is TGCGCCAGCAGCTTGGTGGGGGCGTACCTAGATACGCAGTATTTT. This rearrangement joins TRBV5-1 to TRBJ2-3, with a possible D match to TRBD1 (6 bases). Trimming stripped 0 bases from V and 5 bases from J, with 13 bases between. Germline V CDR1 and CDR2: SGHRS, YFSETQ. This CDR3 comprises 15 residues.

The genes are TRBV11-2 and TRBJ2-5; 7 nucleotides match TRBD2. With V trimmed by 5 bases and J by 11 bases, 11 bases remained unmatched. This CDR3 comprises 13 residues. The V gene's germline CDR1 is SGHAT and CDR2 FQNNGV. In DNA, the CDR3 is TGTGCCAGCAGCCAGCCCGGAGCGCGGGAGCAGTACTTC. It codes for CASSQPGAREQYF. The variable domain in full, completed from reference TRBV11-2 and TRBJ2-5, reads EAGVAQSPRYKIIEKRQSVAFWCNPISGHATLYWYQQILGQGPKLLIQFQNNGVVDDSQLPKDRFSAERLKGVDSTLKIQPAKLEDSAVYLCASSQPGAREQYFGPGTRLLVL.

This clone was seen once. The V call is TRBV6-1, the J call TRBJ2-1; the match to TRBD2 covers 13 bases. CDR1 and CDR2 from the germline V gene are MNHNS and SASEGT. This CDR3 has 16 residues. Trimming took 4 bases from V and 6 from J; bases not matched to a gene: 6. The DNA for the CDR3 is TGTGCCAGCAGTGGGACGGGACTAGCGGGGCCCAATGAGCAGTTCTTC. Translated: CASSGTGLAGPNEQFF.

A remark on this clone: The sample has other DNA sequences that encode this CDR3 too. This sequence joins TRBV9 and TRBJ2-1, with 7 nucleotides matching TRBD2. V lost 0 bases, J lost 1 base, and 1 base stayed unmatched. The CDR3 has 15 amino acids. Germline CDR1 SGDLS, CDR2 YYNGEE. CDR3 sequence reads: CASSVGTSSYNEQFF. CDR3 bases: TGTGCCAGCAGCGTAGGGACTAGTTCCTACAATGAGCAGTTCTTC.